A selection of T cell receptor beta chains follows, all from one sample in a study of cytomegalovirus exposure and HLA in healthy donors. TCRdb's copy holds only in-frame clones and misses some; the assay was immunoSEQ multiplex PCR. Of some 140,000 clones listed, approximately 80% are singletons. Sequenced: PBMCs. The receptors stem from a man in his forties or fifties in good health and CMV-seronegative. Each CDR3 is given with its conserved first and last residue. D genes are given only for firm matches. Rows give clone size only sometimes, using once, few, many, or a class for an expanded clone.

.	once	16	TRBV5-1	TRBJ1-1	CASSSQGFSTWTEAFF	TGCGCCAGCAGCTCTCAGGGTTTCTCAACCTGGACTGAAGCTTTCTTT
TRBD1	once	13	TRBV30	TRBJ1-5	CAWGQGGSQPQHF	TGTGCCTGGGGTCAGGGGGGTAGTCAGCCCCAGCATTTT
TRBD1	.	15	TRBV19	TRBJ2-3	CASSIGTGGRDTQYF	TGTGCCAGTAGTATTGGAACAGGGGGCCGGGATACGCAGTATTTT
.	.	12	TRBV28	TRBJ2-7	CASSLDRTEQYF	TGTGCCAGCAGTTTGGACAGAACCGAGCAGTACTTC
.	.	14	TRBV10-3	TRBJ1-2	CAISENRVTHGYTF	TGTGCCATCAGTGAAAACAGGGTTACCCATGGCTACACCTTC
.	.	12	TRBV27	TRBJ2-2	CAIRGGTGELFF	TGTGCCATCAGGGGGGGAACCGGGGAGCTGTTTTTT
.	.	17	TRBV7-2	TRBJ1-4	CASSLGVIRGGSEKLFF	TGTGCCAGCAGCTTAGGAGTTATAAGGGGTGGAAGTGAAAAACTGTTTTTT
TRBD1	few	14	TRBV5-6	TRBJ1-1	CASRSQGVNTEAFF	TGTGCCAGCAGGTCACAGGGGGTAAATACTGAAGCTTTCTTT
TRBD2	.	16	TRBV14	TRBJ2-1	CASSQDALARVHEQFF	TGTGCCAGCAGCCAAGACGCACTAGCGAGGGTGCATGAGCAGTTCTTC
TRBD1	.	16	TRBV5-1	TRBJ2-7	CASSLERWDRAYEQYF	TGCGCCAGCAGCTTGGAAAGGTGGGACAGGGCCTACGAGCAGTACTTC
TRBD2	once	17	TRBV9	TRBJ2-2	CASSVASGAAGTGELFF	TGTGCCAGCAGCGTAGCTAGCGGGGCAGCGGGTACCGGGGAGCTGTTTTTT
TRBD2	.	15	TRBV5-1	TRBJ2-3	CASSSGTTRTDTQYF	TGCGCCAGCAGCTCAGGGACTACCCGCACAGATACGCAGTATTTT
.	.	15	TRBV6-6	TRBJ2-3	CASTTGDNGRNTQYF	TGTGCCAGCACCACCGGGGACAATGGGCGGAATACGCAGTATTTT
.	.	15	TRBV6-5	TRBJ2-7	CASSYSRQGGDEQYF	TGTGCCAGCAGTTACTCGCGGCAGGGAGGCGACGAGCAGTACTTC
TRBD2	.	14	TRBV5-1	TRBJ2-3	CASSWGEGPDTQYF	TGCGCCAGCAGCTGGGGGGAGGGCCCAGATACGCAGTATTTT
.	.	13	TRBV2	TRBJ2-7	CASSFQDSHEQYF	TGTGCCAGCAGTTTCCAGGACAGCCACGAGCAGTACTTC
.	.	13	TRBV30	TRBJ1-1	CAWRQSRSTEAFF	TGTGCCTGGAGGCAAAGTAGGAGCACTGAAGCTTTCTTT
TRBD2	.	15	TRBV18	TRBJ2-7	CASSPPTGGRGEQYF	TGTGCCAGCTCACCCCCGACTGGCGGGAGGGGTGAGCAGTACTTC
.	.	12	TRBV9	TRBJ1-5	CASSVEGQPQHF	TGTGCCAGCAGCGTAGAGGGGCAGCCCCAGCATTTT
TRBD1	.	14	TRBV29-1	TRBJ2-1	CSVAGTGVYNEQFF	TGCAGCGTTGCGGGGACAGGTGTGTACAATGAGCAGTTCTTC
.	.	16	TRBV4-3	TRBJ2-1	CASSQETPSSYNEQFF	TGCGCCAGCAGCCAAGAGACCCCTAGCTCCTACAATGAGCAGTTCTTC
.	.	16	TRBV14	TRBJ1-2	CASSQWGTGTQDGYTF	TGTGCCAGCAGCCAATGGGGGACCGGGACACAGGATGGCTACACCTTC
TRBD1	.	16	TRBV9	TRBJ2-7	CASSVVPGQDGYEQYF	TGTGCCAGCAGCGTAGTCCCGGGACAGGATGGCTACGAGCAGTACTTC
.	.	13	TRBV6-5	TRBJ2-7	CASSFSDISEQYF	TGTGCCAGCAGTTTCTCGGACATCTCCGAGCAGTACTTC
TRBD2	.	16	TRBV7-7	TRBJ2-5	CASSPGLAGPQETQYF	TGTGCCAGCAGCCCCGGGCTAGCGGGGCCCCAAGAGACCCAGTACTTC
.	.	14	TRBV28	TRBJ1-5	CASSRWGGNQPQHF	TGTGCCAGCAGCCGGTGGGGGGGCAATCAGCCCCAGCATTTT
TRBD1	.	14	TRBV4-3	TRBJ1-4	CASSGQGSSEKLFF	TGCGCCAGCAGTGGACAGGGCTCCTCTGAAAAACTGTTTTTT
TRBD2	.	16	TRBV11-3	TRBJ2-1	CASSHNSGGLYNEQFF	TGTGCCAGCAGCCACAATAGCGGGGGCCTCTACAATGAGCAGTTCTTC
.	.	14	TRBV15	TRBJ2-7	CATSSVAAPGEQYF	TGTGCCACCAGCAGCGTCGCGGCCCCCGGCGAGCAGTACTTC
.	few	12	TRBV19	TRBJ1-1	CASIGGYREAFF	TGTGCCAGTATAGGGGGTTATAGGGAAGCTTTCTTT
.	.	15	TRBV6-5	TRBJ1-6	CASSYSAGPNSPLHF	TGTGCCAGCAGTTACTCGGCGGGACCCAATTCACCCCTCCACTTT
.	few	11	TRBV7-9	TRBJ1-1	CASSFSTEAFF	TGTGCCAGCAGCTTCTCCACTGAAGCTTTCTTT
.	.	15	TRBV7-3	TRBJ2-7	CASSPSGQGGYEQYF	TGTGCCAGCAGCCCCTCCGGGCAGGGGGGTTACGAGCAGTACTTC
TRBD2	.	14	TRBV7-3	TRBJ2-7	CASSLLAGVSEQYF	TGTGCCAGCAGCTTACTAGCGGGAGTCTCCGAGCAGTACTTC
.	.	16	TRBV18	TRBJ2-6	CASSLQGPTGANVLTF	TGTGCCAGCTCACTTCAGGGTCCCACTGGGGCCAACGTCCTGACTTTC
TRBD1	.	15	TRBV7-8	TRBJ1-6	CASSRGTGYRSPLHF	TGTGCCAGCAGTAGGGGGACAGGGTATCGTTCACCCCTCCACTTT
.	.	18	TRBV5-1	TRBJ2-5	CASSLGSSAFLGMETQYF	TGCGCCAGCAGCTTGGGATCGAGCGCCTTCTTGGGTATGGAGACCCAGTACTTC
.	.	13	TRBV30	TRBJ2-1	CAWTHDPGHEQFF	TGTGCCTGGACCCACGACCCGGGTCATGAGCAGTTCTTC
TRBD1	.	12	TRBV25-1	TRBJ1-2	CASRGQSYGYTF	TGTGCCAGCAGGGGACAGTCCTATGGCTACACCTTC
.	.	14	TRBV15	TRBJ2-6	CATSRAWRDQSLTF	TGTGCCACCAGCAGAGCGTGGAGGGACCAAAGCCTGACTTTC
.	few	11	TRBV30	TRBJ2-7	CAWGTAYEQYF	TGTGCCTGGGGGACTGCCTACGAGCAGTACTTC
.	.	13	TRBV12-5	TRBJ1-1	CASGLEEGTEAFF	TGTGCTAGTGGTTTGGAGGAGGGGACTGAAGCTTTCTTT
.	.	12	TRBV5-1	TRBJ2-3	CASSSDSYTQYF	TGCGCCAGCAGCTCTGACAGCTATACGCAGTATTTT
.	.	15	TRBV5-1	TRBJ1-2	CASRSGTQTNYGYTF	TGCGCCAGCAGGTCCGGGACTCAGACCAACTATGGCTACACCTTC
.	.	15	TRBV2	TRBJ2-5	CASSARGTRRETQYF	TGTGCCAGCAGTGCACGGGGAACTAGGAGAGAGACCCAGTACTTC
.	.	15	TRBV6-5	TRBJ2-1	CASSYSNRLYNEQFF	TGTGCCAGCAGTTACTCGAACAGATTGTACAATGAGCAGTTCTTC
TRBD1	.	13	TRBV7-2	TRBJ1-5	CASSRDRDQPQHF	TGTGCCAGCAGCCGGGACAGAGATCAGCCCCAGCATTTT
TRBD2	.	15	TRBV19	TRBJ2-3	CASSRGSGGPDTQYF	TGTGCCAGTAGTAGGGGTAGCGGGGGCCCCGATACGCAGTATTTT
.	.	13	TRBV30	TRBJ2-3	CAWSNYGEDTQYF	TGTGCCTGGAGTAACTATGGCGAAGATACGCAGTATTTT
TRBD1	.	15	TRBV6-5	TRBJ1-1	CASSSASAGGTEAFF	TGTGCCAGCAGTTCCGCCTCCGCAGGGGGCACTGAAGCTTTCTTT
TRBD1	.	15	TRBV29-1	TRBJ2-7	CSVVPRGTGGYEQYF	TGCAGCGTTGTCCCCCGGGGGACAGGGGGTTACGAGCAGTACTTC
TRBD2	.	13	TRBV30	TRBJ2-1	CAWSPAGGNEQFF	TGTGCCTGGAGTCCAGCGGGGGGGAATGAGCAGTTCTTC
TRBD1	.	14	TRBV6-5	TRBJ1-4	CASSSRGPGEKLFF	TGTGCCAGCAGTTCCAGGGGGCCGGGGGAAAAACTGTTTTTT
TRBD1	many	17	TRBV4-1	TRBJ1-4	CASSQVGLRDRGRKLFF	TGCGCCAGCAGCCAAGTGGGACTAAGGGACAGGGGGCGAAAACTGTTTTTT
.	.	18	TRBV29-1	TRBJ1-1	CSVSGPRGGRVSNTEAFF	TGCAGCGTCAGCGGACCGCGGGGAGGGAGAGTATCGAACACTGAAGCTTTCTTT